The T cell receptor (beta chain) under discussion was sequenced for a study of T cell clonotyping in hematopoietic cell transplantation. Findings and limits, study-wide: CD4 and CD8 repertoire contributions could not be separated without sorting.

The length of the CDR3 is 16 residues. J gave up 6 bases and V 0 bases, and 9 bases lay outside the gene matches. Germline CDR1 is MGHRA and CDR2 is YSYEKL. Assay used: immunoSEQ multiplex PCR; TCRdb lists only in-frame clones, some missing. Found here are 9,500 to 12,000 clones, 89% of them singletons; the top ten hold under 50%. Turning to this clone: Antigen unknown.

This sequence joins TRBV4-1 and TRBJ2-5, with 8 positions matching TRBD2. The TCR originated in a male patient aged 60 to 75 who had an allogeneic stem cell transplant from an unrelated donor, so the T cells may come from the graft donor. Some clones in this sample may be carry-over from other donors' samples. The source material was PBMCs, sampled 180 days after allogeneic stem cell transplant. The CDR3 coding sequence is TGCGCCAGCAGCCAAGAGGAGCGGGGGCAGAGGAAGACCCAGTACTTC. Translation gives CASSQEERGQRKTQYF.